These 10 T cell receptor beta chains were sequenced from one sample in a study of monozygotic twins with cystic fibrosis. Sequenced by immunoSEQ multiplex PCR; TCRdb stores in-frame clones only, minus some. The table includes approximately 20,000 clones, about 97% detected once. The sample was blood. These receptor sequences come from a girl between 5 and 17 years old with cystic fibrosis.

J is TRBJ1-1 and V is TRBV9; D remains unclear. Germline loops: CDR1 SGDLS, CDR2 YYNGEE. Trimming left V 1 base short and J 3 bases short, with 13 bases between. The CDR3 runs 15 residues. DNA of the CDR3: TGTGCCAGCAGCGTAAGCATTGGGTTGGACACTGAAGCTTTCTTT. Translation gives CASSVSIGLDTEAFF.

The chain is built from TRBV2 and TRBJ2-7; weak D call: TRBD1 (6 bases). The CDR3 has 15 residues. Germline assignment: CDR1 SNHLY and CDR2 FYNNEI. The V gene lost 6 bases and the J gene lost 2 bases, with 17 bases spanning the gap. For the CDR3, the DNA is TGTGCCAGCAGCCGGGACATGTTTGAGACCTACGAGCAGTACTTC. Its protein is CASSRDMFETYEQYF.

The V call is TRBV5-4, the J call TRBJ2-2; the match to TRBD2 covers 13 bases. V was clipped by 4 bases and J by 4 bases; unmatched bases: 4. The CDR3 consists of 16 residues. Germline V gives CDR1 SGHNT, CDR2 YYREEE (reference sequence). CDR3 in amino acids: CASSEGLAGPTGELFF. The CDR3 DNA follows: TGTGCCAGCAGCGAGGGACTAGCGGGGCCCACCGGGGAGCTGTTTTTT.

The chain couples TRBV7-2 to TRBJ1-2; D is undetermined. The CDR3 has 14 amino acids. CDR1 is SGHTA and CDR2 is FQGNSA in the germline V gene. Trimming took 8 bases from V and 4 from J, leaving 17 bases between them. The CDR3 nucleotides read TGTGCCAGCCCCCCCGGGGAAATCCTCTATGGCTACACCTTC. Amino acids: CASPPGEILYGYTF.

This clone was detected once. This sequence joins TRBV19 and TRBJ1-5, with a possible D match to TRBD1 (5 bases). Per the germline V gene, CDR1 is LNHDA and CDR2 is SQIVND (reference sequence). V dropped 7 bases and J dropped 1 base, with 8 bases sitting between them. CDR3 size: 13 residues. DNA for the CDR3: TGTGCCAGTAAACGACAGAGCAATCAGCCCCAGCATTTT. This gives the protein CASKRQSNQPQHF.

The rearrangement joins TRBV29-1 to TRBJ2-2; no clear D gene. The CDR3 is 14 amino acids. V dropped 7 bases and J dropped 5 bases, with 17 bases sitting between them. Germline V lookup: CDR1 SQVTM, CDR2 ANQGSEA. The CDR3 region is CSGAVGHLTGELFF. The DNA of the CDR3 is TGCAGCGGTGCGGTCGGGCACTTGACCGGGGAGCTGTTTTTT.

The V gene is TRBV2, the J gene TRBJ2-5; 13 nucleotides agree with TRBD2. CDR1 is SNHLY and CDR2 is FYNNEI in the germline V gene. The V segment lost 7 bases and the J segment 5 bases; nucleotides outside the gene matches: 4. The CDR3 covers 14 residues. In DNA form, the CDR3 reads TGTGCCAGCACTAAACTAGCGGGAGGGGAGACCCAGTACTTC. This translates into CASTKLAGGETQYF.

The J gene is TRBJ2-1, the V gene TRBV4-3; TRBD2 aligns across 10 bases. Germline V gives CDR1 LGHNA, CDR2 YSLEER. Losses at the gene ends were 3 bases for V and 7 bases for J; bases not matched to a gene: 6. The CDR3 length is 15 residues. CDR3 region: CASSQRTSGINEQFF. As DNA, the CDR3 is TGCGCCAGCAGCCAGCGGACTAGCGGAATTAATGAGCAGTTCTTC.

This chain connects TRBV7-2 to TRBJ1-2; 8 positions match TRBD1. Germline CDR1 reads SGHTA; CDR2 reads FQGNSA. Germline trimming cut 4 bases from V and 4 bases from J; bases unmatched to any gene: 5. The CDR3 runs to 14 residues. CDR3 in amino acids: CASSSGRGPYGYTF. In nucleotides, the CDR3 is TGTGCCAGCAGCTCAGGCAGGGGGCCCTATGGCTACACCTTC.

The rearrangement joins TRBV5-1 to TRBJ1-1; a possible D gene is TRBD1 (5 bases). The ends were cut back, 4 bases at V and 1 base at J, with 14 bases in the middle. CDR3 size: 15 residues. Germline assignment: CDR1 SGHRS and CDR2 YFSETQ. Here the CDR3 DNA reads TGCGCCAGCAGCGGAGGGGACCTCGGGAACACTGAAGCTTTCTTT. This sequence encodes CASSGGDLGNTEAFF. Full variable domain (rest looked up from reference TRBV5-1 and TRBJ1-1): KAGVTQTPRYLIKTRGQQVTLSCSPISGHRSVSWYQQTPGQGLQFLFEYFSETQRNKGNFPGRFSGRQFSNSRSEMNVSTLELGDSALYLCASSGGDLGNTEAFFGQGTRLTVV.